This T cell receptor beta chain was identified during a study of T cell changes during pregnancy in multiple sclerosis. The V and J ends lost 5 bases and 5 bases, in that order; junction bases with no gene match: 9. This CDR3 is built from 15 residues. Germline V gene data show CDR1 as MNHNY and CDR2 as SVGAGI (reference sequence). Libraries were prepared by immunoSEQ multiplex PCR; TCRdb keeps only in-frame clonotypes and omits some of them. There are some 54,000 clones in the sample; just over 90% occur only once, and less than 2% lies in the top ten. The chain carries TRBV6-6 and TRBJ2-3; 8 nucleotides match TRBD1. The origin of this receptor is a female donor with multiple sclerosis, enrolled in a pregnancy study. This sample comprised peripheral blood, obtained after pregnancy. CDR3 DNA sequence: TGTGCCAGCAGTCCTCAGGGGGCAGGAGAAGATACGCAGTATTTT. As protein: CASSPQGAGEDTQYF.